This paragraph reports one T cell receptor (beta chain). Its matching antigen is unknown. This CDR3 contains 13 residues. The germline V gene encodes CDR1 MNHNS and CDR2 SASEGT. The V and J ends lost 3 bases and 4 bases respectively, with 8 bases between them. This entry comes from a study of early stage breast cancer tumors. Study at large: Each sample averaged around 10-fold read coverage. General study points: In about 90% of the 16 patients, blood comparison separated tumor from normal breast. Most shared enriched TCRB sequences were commonly generated ones.

Clones were sequenced by immunoSEQ multiplex PCR, and TCRdb holds only the in-frame ones, with some missing. The table shows 65,000 to 75,000 clones, with roughly 80% occurring only once. The receptor was derived from a person aged 40 to 50 with breast cancer. The chain is built from TRBV6-1 and TRBJ2-3; no definite D call. The sequenced sample was blood. CDR3 DNA sequence: TGTGCCAGCAGTGATATGGGTTCAGATACGCAGTATTTT. Translated: CASSDMGSDTQYF.